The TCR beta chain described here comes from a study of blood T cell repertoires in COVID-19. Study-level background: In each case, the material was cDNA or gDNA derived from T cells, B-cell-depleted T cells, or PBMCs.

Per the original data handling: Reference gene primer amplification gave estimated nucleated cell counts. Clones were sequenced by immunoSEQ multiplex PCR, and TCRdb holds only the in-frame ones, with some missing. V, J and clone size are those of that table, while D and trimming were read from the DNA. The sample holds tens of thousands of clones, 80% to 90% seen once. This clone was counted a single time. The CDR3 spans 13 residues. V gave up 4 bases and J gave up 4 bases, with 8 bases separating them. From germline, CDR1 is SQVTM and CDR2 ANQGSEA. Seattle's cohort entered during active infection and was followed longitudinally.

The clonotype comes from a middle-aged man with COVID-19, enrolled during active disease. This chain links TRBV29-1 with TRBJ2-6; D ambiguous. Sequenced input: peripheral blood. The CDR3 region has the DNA TGCAGCGTTGTAATAAGCGGGGCCAACGTCCTGACTTTC. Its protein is CSVVISGANVLTF.